This is a list of T cell receptor beta chains from one sample in a study of shared clonotypes between healthy human individuals. Only in-frame clones appear in the TCRdb table, and some are missing; sequencing was by immunoSEQ multiplex PCR. The sample contains a few million clones, approximately 93% of which appear only once. The sequencing input was naive CD4+ T cells from PBMCs. These receptors all stem from a man aged 18 to 30 in good health. Some clones in this sample may be carry-over from other donors' samples. The CDR3 runs from the conserved cysteine through the conserved F or W. A D gene is named only where the DNA matches it firmly. Not all rows give a size; the values are once, few, many and, for expanded clones, a class.

size,V,length,J,D,CDR3,DNA
NA,TRBV28,13,TRBJ2-7,NA,CASSLAGFYEQYF,TGTGCCAGCAGTTTAGCAGGTTTCTACGAGCAGTACTTC
NA,TRBV15,15,TRBJ1-4,NA,CATSRGTGMNEKLFF,TGTGCCACCAGCAGAGGTACAGGGATGAATGAGAAACTGTTTTTT
NA,TRBV7-9,16,TRBJ2-2,NA,CASSLLSGAGTGELFF,TGTGCCAGCAGCTTACTCTCGGGAGCGGGCACCGGGGAGCTGTTTTTT
once,TRBV10-2,12,TRBJ2-7,NA,CASLSRSYEQYF,TGCGCCAGCTTGTCCAGATCCTACGAGCAGTACTTC
NA,TRBV29-1,15,TRBJ2-5,TRBD2,CSVGTSGRARETQYF,TGCAGCGTCGGGACTAGCGGGAGGGCCCGGGAGACCCAGTACTTC
NA,TRBV10-2,14,TRBJ2-7,TRBD2,CASRTSGSGYEQYF,TGCGCCAGCAGGACAAGCGGGAGCGGATACGAGCAGTACTTC
NA,TRBV29-1,12,TRBJ2-3,NA,CSVAGRTDTQYF,TGCAGCGTCGCCGGGCGAACAGATACGCAGTATTTT
NA,TRBV7-2,15,TRBJ2-7,NA,CASSLVGGSNYEQYF,TGTGCCAGCAGCTTAGTTGGTGGCAGTAACTACGAGCAGTACTTC
NA,TRBV18,13,TRBJ1-1,NA,CASSPVPNTEAFF,TGTGCCAGCTCACCCGTCCCGAACACTGAAGCTTTCTTT
NA,TRBV5-6,14,TRBJ2-7,NA,CASSRGGLTYEQYF,TGTGCCAGCAGTCGAGGGGGACTGACCTACGAGCAGTACTTC
NA,TRBV5-1,14,TRBJ2-7,TRBD2,CASNSGRTPNEQYF,TGCGCCAGCAATAGCGGGAGGACCCCTAACGAGCAGTACTTC